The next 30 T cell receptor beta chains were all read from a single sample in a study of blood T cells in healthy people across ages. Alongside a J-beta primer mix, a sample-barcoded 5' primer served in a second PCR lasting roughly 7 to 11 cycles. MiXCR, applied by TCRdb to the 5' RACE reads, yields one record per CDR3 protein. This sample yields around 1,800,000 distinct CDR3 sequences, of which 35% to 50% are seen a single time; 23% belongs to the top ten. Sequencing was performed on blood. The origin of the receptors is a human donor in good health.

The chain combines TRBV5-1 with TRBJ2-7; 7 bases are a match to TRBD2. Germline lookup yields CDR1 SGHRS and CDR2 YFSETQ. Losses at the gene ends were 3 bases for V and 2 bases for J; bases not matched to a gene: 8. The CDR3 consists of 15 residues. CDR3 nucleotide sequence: TGCGCCAGCAGCTCCCAAACGGCGGGGGCCTACGAGCAGTACTTC. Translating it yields CASSSQTAGAYEQYF. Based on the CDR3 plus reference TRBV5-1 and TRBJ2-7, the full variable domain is KAGVTQTPRYLIKTRGQQVTLSCSPISGHRSVSWYQQTPGQGLQFLFEYFSETQRNKGNFPGRFSGRQFSNSRSEMNVSTLELGDSALYLCASSSQTAGAYEQYFGPGTRLTVT.

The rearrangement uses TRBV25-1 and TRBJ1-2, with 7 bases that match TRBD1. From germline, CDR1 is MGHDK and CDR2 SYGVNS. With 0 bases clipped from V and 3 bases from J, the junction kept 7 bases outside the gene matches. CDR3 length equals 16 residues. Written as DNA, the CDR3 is TGTGCCAGCAGTGAATATTTTCCAGGGGGGGACTATGGCTACACCTTC. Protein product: CASSEYFPGGDYGYTF.

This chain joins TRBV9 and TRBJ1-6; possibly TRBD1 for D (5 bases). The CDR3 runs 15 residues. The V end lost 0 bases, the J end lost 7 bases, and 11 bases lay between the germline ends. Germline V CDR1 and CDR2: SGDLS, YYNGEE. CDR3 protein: CASSVDGSGNSPLHF. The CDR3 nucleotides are TGTGCCAGCAGCGTAGACGGGTCAGGGAATTCACCCCTCCACTTT. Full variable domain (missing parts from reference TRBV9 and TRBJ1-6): DSGVTQTPKHLITATGQRVTLRCSPRSGDLSVYWYQQSLDQGLQFLIQYYNGEERAKGNILERFSAQQFPDLHSELNLSSLELGDSALYFCASSVDGSGNSPLHFGNGTRLTVT.

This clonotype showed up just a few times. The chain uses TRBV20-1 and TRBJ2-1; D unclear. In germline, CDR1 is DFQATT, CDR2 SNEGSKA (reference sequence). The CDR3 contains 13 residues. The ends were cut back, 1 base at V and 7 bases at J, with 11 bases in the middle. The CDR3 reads CSARVPPGNEQFF. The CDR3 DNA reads TGCAGTGCTAGAGTCCCCCCCGGGAATGAGCAGTTCTTC.

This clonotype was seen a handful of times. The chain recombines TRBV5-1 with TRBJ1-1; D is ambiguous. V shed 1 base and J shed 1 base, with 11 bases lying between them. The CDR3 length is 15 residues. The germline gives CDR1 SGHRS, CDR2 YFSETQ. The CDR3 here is CASSLSAHKNTEAFF. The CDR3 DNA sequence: TGCGCCAGCAGCTTGTCGGCCCACAAGAACACTGAAGCTTTCTTT.

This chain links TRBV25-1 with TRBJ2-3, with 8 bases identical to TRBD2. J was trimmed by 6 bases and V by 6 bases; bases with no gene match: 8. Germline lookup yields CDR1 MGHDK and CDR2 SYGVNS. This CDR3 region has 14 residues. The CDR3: CASRDGLAGDTQYF. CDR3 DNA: TGTGCCAGCAGGGATGGACTAGCAGGGGATACGCAGTATTTT.

CDR3 bases: TGCAGTGCTAGTCTGGACAGATCCAGCTCTGGGGCCAACGTCCTGACTTTC. Residues: CSASLDRSSSGANVLTF. The J gene is TRBJ2-6, the V gene TRBV20-1, with a tentative D call TRBD1 (6 bases). In germline, CDR1 is DFQATT, CDR2 SNEGSKA (reference sequence). The CDR3 consists of 17 residues. Trimming cost V 3 bases and J 0 bases, with 15 bases left between them.

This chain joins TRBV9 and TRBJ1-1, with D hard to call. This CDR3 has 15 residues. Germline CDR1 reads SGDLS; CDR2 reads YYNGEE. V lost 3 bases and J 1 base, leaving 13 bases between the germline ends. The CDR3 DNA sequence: TGTGCCAGCAGCGCGGACCCCAACCGGAACACTGAAGCTTTCTTT. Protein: CASSADPNRNTEAFF.

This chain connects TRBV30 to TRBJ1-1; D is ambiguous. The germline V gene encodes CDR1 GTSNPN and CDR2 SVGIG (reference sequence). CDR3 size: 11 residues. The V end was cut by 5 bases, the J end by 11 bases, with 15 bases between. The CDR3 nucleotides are TGTGCCTGGTCGGTGGGATCGTCGGCTTTCTTT. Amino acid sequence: CAWSVGSSAFF.

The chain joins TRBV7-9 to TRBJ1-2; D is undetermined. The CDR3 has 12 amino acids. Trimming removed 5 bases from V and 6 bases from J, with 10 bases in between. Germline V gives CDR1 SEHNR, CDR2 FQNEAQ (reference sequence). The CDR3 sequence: CASSHGMDGYTF. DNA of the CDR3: TGTGCCAGCAGCCATGGGATGGATGGCTACACCTTC.

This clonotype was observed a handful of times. The chain's CDR3 is CASSHPGEFADTQYF. The CDR3 DNA sequence: TGCGCCAGCAGCCACCCGGGGGAGTTCGCAGATACGCAGTATTTT. V is TRBV4-1 and J is TRBJ2-3, with D possibly being TRBD2 (6 bases). The length of the CDR3 is 15 residues. The germline gives CDR1 MGHRA, CDR2 YSYEKL. V gave up 3 bases and J gave up 4 bases, with 14 bases separating them.

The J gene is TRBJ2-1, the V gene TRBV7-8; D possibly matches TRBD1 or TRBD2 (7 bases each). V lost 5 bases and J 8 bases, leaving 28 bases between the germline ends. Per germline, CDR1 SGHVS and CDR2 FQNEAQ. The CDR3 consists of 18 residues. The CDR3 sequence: CASSTLPGGGGLKDEQFF. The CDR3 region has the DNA TGTGCCAGCAGCACTCTACCAGGGGGGGGAGGATTGAAGGATGAGCAGTTCTTC. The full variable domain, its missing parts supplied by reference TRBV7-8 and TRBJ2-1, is GAGVSQSPRYKVAKRGQDVALRCDPISGHVSLFWYQQALGQGPEFLTYFQNEAQLDKSGLPSDRFFAERPEGSVSTLKIQRTQQEDSAVYLCASSTLPGGGGLKDEQFFGPGTRLTVL.

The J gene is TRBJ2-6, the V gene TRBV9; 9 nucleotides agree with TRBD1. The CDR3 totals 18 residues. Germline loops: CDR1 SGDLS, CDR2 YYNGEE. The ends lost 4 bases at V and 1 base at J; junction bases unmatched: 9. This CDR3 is CASSPPGQGRSGANVLTF. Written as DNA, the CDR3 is TGTGCCAGCAGCCCCCCGGGACAGGGAAGATCTGGGGCCAACGTCCTGACTTTC.

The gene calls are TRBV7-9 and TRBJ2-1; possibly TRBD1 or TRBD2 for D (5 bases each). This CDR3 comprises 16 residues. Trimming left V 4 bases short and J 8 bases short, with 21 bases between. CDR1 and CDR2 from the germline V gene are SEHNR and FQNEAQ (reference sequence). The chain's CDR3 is CASSSFTGAPNDEQFF. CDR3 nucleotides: TGTGCCAGCAGCTCGTTTACCGGGGCCCCGAACGATGAGCAGTTCTTC. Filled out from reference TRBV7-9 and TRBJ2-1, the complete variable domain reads DTGVSQNPRHKITKRGQNVTFRCDPISEHNRLYWYRQTLGQGPEFLTYFQNEAQLEKSRLLSDRFSAERPKGSFSTLEIQRTEQGDSAMYLCASSSFTGAPNDEQFFGPGTRLTVL.

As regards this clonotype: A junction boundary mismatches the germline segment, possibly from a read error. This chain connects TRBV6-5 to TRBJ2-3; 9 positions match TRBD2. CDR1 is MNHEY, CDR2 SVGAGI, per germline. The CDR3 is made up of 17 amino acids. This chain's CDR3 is CAGSYSPSGGITDTQYF. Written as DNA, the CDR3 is TGTGCCGGCAGTTACTCCCCCAGCGGGGGGATCACAGATACGCAGTATTTT.

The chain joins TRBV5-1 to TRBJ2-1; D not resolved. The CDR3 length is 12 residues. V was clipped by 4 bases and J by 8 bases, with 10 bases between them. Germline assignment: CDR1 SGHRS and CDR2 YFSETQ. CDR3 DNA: TGCGCCAGCAGCCGACCGCGACATGAGCAGTTCTTC. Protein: CASSRPRHEQFF. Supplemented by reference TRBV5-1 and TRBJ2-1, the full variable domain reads KAGVTQTPRYLIKTRGQQVTLSCSPISGHRSVSWYQQTPGQGLQFLFEYFSETQRNKGNFPGRFSGRQFSNSRSEMNVSTLELGDSALYLCASSRPRHEQFFGPGTRLTVL.

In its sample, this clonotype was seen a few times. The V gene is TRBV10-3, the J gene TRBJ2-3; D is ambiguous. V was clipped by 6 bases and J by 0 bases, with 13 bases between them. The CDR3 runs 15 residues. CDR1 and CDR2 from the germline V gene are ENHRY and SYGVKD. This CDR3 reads CAIRRNRTSTDTQYF. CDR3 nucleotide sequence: TGTGCCATCAGGAGGAACAGAACTAGCACAGATACGCAGTATTTT.

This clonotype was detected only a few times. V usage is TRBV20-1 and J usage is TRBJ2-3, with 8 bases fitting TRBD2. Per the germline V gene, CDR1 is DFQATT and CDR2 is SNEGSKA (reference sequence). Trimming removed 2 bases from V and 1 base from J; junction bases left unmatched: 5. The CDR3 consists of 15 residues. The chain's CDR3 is CSARTGGVGTDTQYF. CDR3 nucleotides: TGCAGTGCTAGAACCGGGGGGGTTGGCACAGATACGCAGTATTTT.

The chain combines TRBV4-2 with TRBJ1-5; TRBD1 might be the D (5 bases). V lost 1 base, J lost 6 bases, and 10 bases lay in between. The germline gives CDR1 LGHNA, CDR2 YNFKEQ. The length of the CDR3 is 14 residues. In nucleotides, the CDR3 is TGTGCCAGCAGCCAAGGGAGGGGACCTCAGCCCCAGCATTTT. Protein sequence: CASSQGRGPQPQHF.

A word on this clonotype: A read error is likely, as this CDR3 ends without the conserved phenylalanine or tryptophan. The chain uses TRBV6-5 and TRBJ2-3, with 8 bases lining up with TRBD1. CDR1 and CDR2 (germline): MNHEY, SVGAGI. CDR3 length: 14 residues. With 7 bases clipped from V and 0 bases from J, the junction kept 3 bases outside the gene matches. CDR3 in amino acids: CASTRDRSTDTQYL. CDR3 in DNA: TGTGCCAGCACGCGGGACAGGAGCACAGATACGCAGTATTTG.

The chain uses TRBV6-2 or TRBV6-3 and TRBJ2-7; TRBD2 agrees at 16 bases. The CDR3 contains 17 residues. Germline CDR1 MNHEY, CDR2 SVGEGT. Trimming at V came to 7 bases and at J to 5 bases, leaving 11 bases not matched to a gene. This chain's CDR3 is CASTNLGLAGGRDEQYF. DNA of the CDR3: TGTGCCAGCACCAATCTGGGACTAGCGGGGGGGCGCGACGAGCAGTACTTC.

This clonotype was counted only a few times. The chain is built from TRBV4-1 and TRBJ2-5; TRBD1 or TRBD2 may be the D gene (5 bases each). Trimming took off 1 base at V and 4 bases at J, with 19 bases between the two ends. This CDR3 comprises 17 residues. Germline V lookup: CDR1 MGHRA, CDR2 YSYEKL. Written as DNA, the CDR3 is TGCGCCAGCAGCCAAGGGCAGGGAGACATTTTGGGAGAGACCCAGTACTTC. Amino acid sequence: CASSQGQGDILGETQYF.

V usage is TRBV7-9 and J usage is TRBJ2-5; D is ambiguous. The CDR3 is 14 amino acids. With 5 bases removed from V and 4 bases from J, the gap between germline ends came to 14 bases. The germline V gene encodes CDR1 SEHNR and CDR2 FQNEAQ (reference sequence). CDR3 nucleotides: TGTGCCAGCAGCCTCAATAGGCGCGGAGAGACCCAGTACTTC. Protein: CASSLNRRGETQYF.

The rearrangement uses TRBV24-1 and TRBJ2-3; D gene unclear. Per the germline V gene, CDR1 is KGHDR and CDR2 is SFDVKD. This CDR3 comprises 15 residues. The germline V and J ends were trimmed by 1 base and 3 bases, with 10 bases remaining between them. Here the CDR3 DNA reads TGTGCCACCAGTGATTTTAGAATTGGGACAGATACGCAGTATTTT. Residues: CATSDFRIGTDTQYF.

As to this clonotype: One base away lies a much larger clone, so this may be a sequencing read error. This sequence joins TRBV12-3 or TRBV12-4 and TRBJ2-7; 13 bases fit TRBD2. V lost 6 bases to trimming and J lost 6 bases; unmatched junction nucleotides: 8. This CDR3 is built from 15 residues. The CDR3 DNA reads TGTGCCAGCAGAGACGGACTAGCGGGGGTCTGCGAGCAGTACTTC. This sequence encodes CASRDGLAGVCEQYF.

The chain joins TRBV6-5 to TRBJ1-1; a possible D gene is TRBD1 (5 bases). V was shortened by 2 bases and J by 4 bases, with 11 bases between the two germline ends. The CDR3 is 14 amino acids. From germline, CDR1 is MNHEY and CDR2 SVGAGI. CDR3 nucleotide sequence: TGTGCCAGCAGTTACGGGGGAGTGAGCACTGAAGCTTTCTTT. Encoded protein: CASSYGGVSTEAFF.

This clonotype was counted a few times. CDR3 protein: CATSDHRTSGAQDTQYF. In DNA, the CDR3 is TGTGCCACCAGTGACCATAGGACTAGCGGGGCCCAAGATACGCAGTATTTT. V gene TRBV24-1 combines with J gene TRBJ2-3; TRBD2 matches 12 bases. Trimming cost V 4 bases and J 5 bases; bases outside gene matches: 9. The CDR3 totals 17 residues. The germline CDR1 and CDR2 sequences are KGHDR and SFDVKD.

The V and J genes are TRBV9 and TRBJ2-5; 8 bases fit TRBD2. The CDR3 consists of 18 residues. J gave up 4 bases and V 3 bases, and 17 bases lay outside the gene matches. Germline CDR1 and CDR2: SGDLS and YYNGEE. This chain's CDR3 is CASSAISGGMGFGETQYF. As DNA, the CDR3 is TGTGCCAGCAGCGCTATCAGCGGGGGCATGGGATTCGGAGAGACCCAGTACTTC.

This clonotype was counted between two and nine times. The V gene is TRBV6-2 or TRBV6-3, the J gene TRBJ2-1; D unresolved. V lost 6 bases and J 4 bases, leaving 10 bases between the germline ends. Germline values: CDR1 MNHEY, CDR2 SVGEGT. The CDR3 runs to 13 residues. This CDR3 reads CASRAPPYNEQFF. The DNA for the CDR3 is TGTGCCAGCAGGGCACCACCTTACAATGAGCAGTTCTTC.

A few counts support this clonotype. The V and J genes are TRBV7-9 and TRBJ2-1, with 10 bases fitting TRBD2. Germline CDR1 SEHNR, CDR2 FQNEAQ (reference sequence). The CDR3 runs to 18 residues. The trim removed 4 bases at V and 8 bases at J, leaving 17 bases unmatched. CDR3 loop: CASSSVESGGGSGDEQFF. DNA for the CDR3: TGTGCCAGCAGCTCTGTGGAGAGCGGGGGGGGCAGTGGCGATGAGCAGTTCTTC.